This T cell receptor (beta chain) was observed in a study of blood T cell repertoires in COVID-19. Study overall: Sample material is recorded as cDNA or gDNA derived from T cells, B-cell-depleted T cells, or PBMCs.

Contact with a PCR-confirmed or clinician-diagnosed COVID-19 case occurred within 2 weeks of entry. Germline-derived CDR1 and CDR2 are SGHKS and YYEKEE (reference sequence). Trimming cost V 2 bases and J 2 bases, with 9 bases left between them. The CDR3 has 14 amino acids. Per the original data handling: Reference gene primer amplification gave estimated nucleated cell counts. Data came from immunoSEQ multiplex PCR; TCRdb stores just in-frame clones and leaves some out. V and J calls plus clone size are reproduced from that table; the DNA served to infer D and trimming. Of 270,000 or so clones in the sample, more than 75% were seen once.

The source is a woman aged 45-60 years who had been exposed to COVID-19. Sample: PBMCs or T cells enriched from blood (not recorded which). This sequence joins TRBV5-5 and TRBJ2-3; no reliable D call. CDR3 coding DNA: TGTGCCAGCAGCTTAACTGCCCCCACAGATACGCAGTATTTT. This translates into CASSLTAPTDTQYF.